Listed below are T cell receptor beta chains from one sample, sequenced in a study of response to subunit inactivated influenza vaccine. TCRdb reprocessed the RT-PCR reads via MiXCR and lists one record per CDR3 protein. The data show about 520,000 distinct CDR3 sequences, over 25% seen once. The sequenced sample was CD4+ T cells sorted from PBMCs, obtained 5 to 6 days after vaccination. Source of these receptors: a man aged 50 to 59 who received an inactivated influenza vaccine. The CDR3 runs from the conserved cysteine through the conserved F or W. The D gene is left open where the match is weak. Not every row has a clone size; where given, it reads once, few, many or a size class.

TRBD2 | few | TRBJ2-3 | TRBV12-3/TRBV12-4 | CASSDGLASTDTQYF | TGTGCCAGCAGCGACGGACTAGCGAGTACAGATACGCAGTATTTT
TRBD2 | - | TRBJ2-1 | TRBV28 | CASIPTSGRKSEQFF | TGTGCCAGCATCCCGACTAGCGGGAGGAAAAGTGAGCAGTTCTTC
- | - | TRBJ2-7 | TRBV28 | CASSFPVGESSYEQYF | TGTGCCAGCAGTTTCCCGGTCGGCGAGAGCTCCTACGAGCAGTACTTC
- | few | TRBJ2-7 | TRBV6-6 | CASSYLNAYEQYF | TGTGCCAGCAGTTACCTAAACGCCTACGAGCAGTACTTC
- | - | TRBJ2-2 | TRBV11-2 | CASSLRPGNTGELFF | TGTGCCAGCAGCTTAAGGCCTGGGAACACCGGGGAGCTGTTTTTT
- | - | TRBJ2-4 | TRBV6-2/TRBV6-3 | CASSSLGIQYF | TGTGCCAGCAGTTCGTTGGGGATTCAGTACTTC
TRBD1 | - | TRBJ2-4 | TRBV5-5 | CASIPHTGGQNIQYF | TGTGCCAGCATCCCACATACAGGGGGCCAAAACATTCAGTACTTC
- | many | TRBJ2-7 | TRBV12-3/TRBV12-4 | CASSLGGSLGDEQYF | TGTGCCAGCAGTTTAGGAGGCAGCCTTGGAGACGAGCAGTACTTC
- | - | TRBJ1-1 | TRBV12-3/TRBV12-4 | CASSAGTYTEAFF | TGTGCCAGCAGTGCGGGGACTTACACTGAAGCTTTCTTT
- | few | TRBJ2-5 | TRBV20-1 | CSASRHSRETQYF | TGCAGTGCTAGCCGGCACTCCAGGGAGACCCAGTACTTC
- | - | TRBJ1-2 | TRBV4-3 | CASSQDLGQDYTF | TGCGCCAGCAGCCAAGATCTGGGACAAGACTACACCTTC
- | few | TRBJ1-5 | TRBV5-1 | CASSLANNQPQHF | TGCGCCAGCAGCTTGGCAAACAATCAGCCCCAGCATTTT
TRBD1 | - | TRBJ2-3 | TRBV10-3 | CAISGQGNTDTQYF | TGTGCCATCAGTGGACAGGGGAACACAGATACGCAGTATTTT
- | few | TRBJ2-1 | TRBV7-9 | CASSLEQGAFNEQFF | TGTGCCAGCAGCTTAGAGCAAGGGGCCTTCAATGAGCAGTTCTTC
- | - | TRBJ1-3 | TRBV5-6 | CASSLRVFGNTIYF | TGTGCCAGCAGCTTGAGGGTGTTTGGAAACACCATATATTTT
TRBD1 | - | TRBJ2-2 | TRBV7-8 | CASSLAGQGDAGELFF | TGTGCCAGCAGCTTAGCTGGGCAGGGGGATGCCGGGGAGCTGTTTTTT
- | - | TRBJ2-7 | TRBV10-3 | CAISDPTAQKLGYEQYF | TGTGCCATCAGTGACCCCACGGCTCAGAAGTTGGGCTACGAGCAGTACTTC
- | - | TRBJ1-2 | TRBV5-1 | CASRPRIGGIGGYTF | TGCGCCAGCAGGCCGAGAATTGGGGGAATCGGTGGCTACACCTTC
TRBD1 | few | TRBJ2-2 | TRBV5-5 | CASSVATGGFTGELFF | TGTGCCAGCAGCGTGGCTACAGGGGGATTCACCGGGGAGCTGTTTTTT
- | few | TRBJ1-5 | TRBV5-1 | CASSQRGGAREPQHF | TGCGCCAGCAGCCAGCGCGGGGGGGCAAGGGAGCCCCAGCATTTT
- | few | TRBJ2-1 | TRBV7-2 | CASSWGGGVGNEQFF | TGTGCCAGCAGCTGGGGAGGAGGTGTCGGCAATGAGCAGTTCTTC
- | - | TRBJ1-1 | TRBV20-1 | CSARGSSSDDTEAFF | TGCAGTGCTAGGGGTTCCTCCTCGGACGACACTGAAGCTTTCTTT
TRBD2 | few | TRBJ2-3 | TRBV7-9 | CASSRNPSGVRADTQYF | TGTGCCAGCAGCCGAAACCCTAGCGGGGTTAGGGCAGATACGCAGTATTTT
TRBD2 | - | TRBJ2-2 | TRBV6-2/TRBV6-3 | CASTDWASGNTGELFF | TGTGCCAGCACTGACTGGGCTAGCGGGAACACCGGGGAGCTGTTTTTT
TRBD1 | few | TRBJ2-7 | TRBV27 | CASSFRGQVYEQYF | TGTGCCAGCAGTTTTAGGGGACAGGTCTACGAGCAGTACTTC
- | - | TRBJ2-5 | TRBV7-2 | CASSSQGFYQETQYF | TGTGCCAGCAGCTCGCAGGGCTTCTACCAAGAGACCCAGTACTTC
TRBD1 | - | TRBJ2-3 | TRBV6-1 | CASIPGQGGTDTQYF | TGTGCCAGTATACCTGGACAGGGAGGCACAGATACGCAGTATTTT
- | - | TRBJ2-2 | TRBV6-4 | CASIKACGETGELFF | TGTGCCAGCATTAAAGCTTGCGGGGAGACCGGGGAGCTGTTTTTT
- | few | TRBJ2-3 | TRBV12-3/TRBV12-4 | CASSLARRQYF | TGTGCCAGCAGTTTAGCGAGGAGACAGTATTTT
- | few | TRBJ1-5 | TRBV12-3/TRBV12-4 | CASSQTTQPQHF | TGTGCCAGCAGTCAGACTACCCAGCCCCAGCATTTT
- | few | TRBJ1-5 | TRBV27 | CASSQGRRQPQHF | TGTGCCAGCAGTCAAGGACGGCGGCAGCCCCAGCATTTT
TRBD1 | few | TRBJ1-4 | TRBV5-1 | CASSLEGQTNEKLFF | TGCGCCAGCAGCCTGGAGGGACAGACTAATGAAAAACTGTTTTTT
TRBD1 | - | TRBJ2-1 | TRBV5-5 | CASSLASGWDRGGHEQFF | TGTGCCAGCAGCTTGGCCAGCGGTTGGGACAGGGGAGGTCATGAGCAGTTCTTC
- | few | TRBJ1-2 | TRBV5-1 | CASSPTTYGYTF | TGCGCCAGCAGTCCCACGACCTATGGCTACACCTTC
- | few | TRBJ2-7 | TRBV7-2 | CASSVSGDYEQYF | TGTGCCAGCAGCGTTAGCGGAGACTACGAGCAGTACTTC
- | - | TRBJ2-7 | TRBV6-6 | CASSFRGDYEQYF | TGTGCCAGCAGTTTCAGGGGGGACTACGAGCAGTACTTC
- | many | TRBJ2-3 | TRBV6-2/TRBV6-3 | CASSYSQNTQYF | TGTGCCAGCAGTTACTCGCAAAATACGCAGTATTTT
TRBD1 | once | TRBJ2-7 | TRBV6-2/TRBV6-3 | CASSYVRTGVYEQYF | TGTGCCAGCAGTTATGTCCGGACAGGGGTCTACGAGCAGTACTTC
TRBD1 | few | TRBJ1-4 | TRBV20-1 | CSAREGAMDEKLFF | TGCAGTGCTCGTGAGGGGGCGATGGATGAAAAACTGTTTTTT
TRBD2 | few | TRBJ2-1 | TRBV11-2 | CASSSGTSGKRTYNEQFF | TGTGCCAGCAGCTCCGGGACTAGCGGGAAAAGGACCTACAATGAGCAGTTCTTC
- | - | TRBJ2-3 | TRBV5-1 | CASRRSPADTQYF | TGCGCCAGCAGACGGTCCCCAGCAGATACGCAGTATTTT
- | - | TRBJ2-1 | TRBV5-1 | CASSFGRYNEQFF | TGCGCCAGCAGCTTTGGACGCTACAATGAGCAGTTCTTC
- | - | TRBJ2-4 | TRBV20-1 | CSARDLQAKNIQYF | TGCAGTGCTAGAGATCTGCAAGCCAAAAACATTCAGTACTTC
- | - | TRBJ2-1 | TRBV13 | CASSLKSYLNEQFF | TGTGCCAGCAGCTTAAAGAGCTACCTCAATGAGCAGTTCTTC